This paragraph reports one TCR beta chain. The J segment lost 2 bases and the V segment lost 0 bases, leaving 3 bases of the junction unmatched. Per the germline V gene, CDR1 is LGHNA and CDR2 is YNFKEQ. The CDR3 sequence is 16 residues long. The data originate from a study of blood T cell repertoires in COVID-19. The repertoire was sequenced with immunoSEQ multiplex PCR; TCRdb's copy has only in-frame clones and lacks some. The data contain 140,000 to 150,000 clones, over 65% of them singletons. The sample comprised peripheral blood. The rearrangement links TRBV4-2 to TRBJ2-5; 10 bases match TRBD2. The source of this sequence is a human donor in a cohort sampled during active COVID-19. CDR3 in amino acids: CASSQDGTSAQETQYF. The CDR3 DNA reads TGTGCCAGCAGCCAAGACGGGACTAGCGCACAAGAGACCCAGTACTTC.